One sample yielded the 25 T cell receptor beta chains listed below, sequenced in a study of T cell clonotyping in hematopoietic cell transplantation. The data were produced by immunoSEQ multiplex PCR, yet TCRdb's version contains in-frame clones alone and is incomplete. The sample includes some 45,000 clones, roughly four fifths of them seen just once. Indicated time point: recipient sample about 28 days before transplant, after cytoreduction. Sequenced material: peripheral blood mononuclear cells, taken before stem cell transplant. The receptors here all came from a man aged 55 to 70 with myelodysplastic syndrome. Some clones in this sample may be carry-over from other donors' samples.

As regards this clone: At the DNA level, this CDR3 is encoded by other sequences in the same sample as well. The chain is built from TRBV5-1 and TRBJ2-3, with D uncertain. Germline V gene sequence: CDR1 SGHRS, CDR2 YFSETQ. The CDR3 is 12 amino acids. V was cut by 2 bases and J by 3 bases, with 4 bases left in between. CDR3 sequence reads: CASSFLTDTQYF. The CDR3 DNA sequence: TGCGCCAGCAGCTTCTTAACAGATACGCAGTATTTT.

V and J are TRBV4-3 and TRBJ1-2; TRBD1 matches at 7 bases. The CDR3 extends over 15 amino acids. CDR1 and CDR2 from the germline V gene are LGHNA and YSLEER. After removal of 2 bases from V and 3 bases from J, the junction contained 6 bases not matched to a gene. CDR3 sequence (DNA): TGCGCCAGCAGCCAAACTGGACAGGCCTACTATGGCTACACCTTC. Residues: CASSQTGQAYYGYTF.

V gene TRBV5-4 combines with J gene TRBJ1-1; D gene unclear. Germline V gene sequence: CDR1 SGHNT, CDR2 YYREEE (reference sequence). The length of the CDR3 is 13 residues. Trimming pared 2 bases from V and 6 bases from J, leaving 11 bases between. The CDR3 bases are TGTGCCAGCAGCTTAGAGTTTGGGGCTGAAGCTTTCTTT. Translation gives CASSLEFGAEAFF.

The sample holds a few counts of this clone. This sequence joins TRBV5-1 and TRBJ1-1; D unclear. CDR1 is SGHRS and CDR2 is YFSETQ in the germline V gene. V lost 6 bases and J 1 base, leaving 4 bases between the germline ends. The CDR3 extends over 11 amino acids. The CDR3 protein is CASNANTEAFF. The CDR3 nucleotides are TGCGCCAGCAATGCGAACACTGAAGCTTTCTTT.

The chain links TRBV5-6 to TRBJ2-1; 11 bases are a match to TRBD2. CDR1 and CDR2 (germline): SGHDT, YYEEEE. This CDR3 region has 16 residues. V dropped 1 base and J dropped 9; count of bases not matched to a gene: 9. The CDR3 DNA reads TGTGCCAGCAGCTTGAGAACTAGCGGGGGAGTCCGTGAGCAGTTCTTC. Translated, it gives CASSLRTSGGVREQFF.

This chain joins TRBV19 and TRBJ2-2, with 10 bases lining up with TRBD2. Trimming removed 4 bases from V and 7 bases from J; junction bases left unmatched: 9. The CDR3 is 16 residues long. The germline V gene encodes CDR1 LNHDA and CDR2 SQIVND (reference sequence). The CDR3 sequence is CASSTTSGLRIGELFF. CDR3 DNA: TGTGCCAGTAGTACGACTAGCGGGTTGCGGATCGGGGAGCTGTTTTTT.

V usage is TRBV30 and J usage is TRBJ1-6; D is perhaps TRBD1 (6 bases). Trimming stripped 4 bases from V and 7 bases from J, with 14 bases between. This CDR3 has 14 amino acids. Germline V gene lookup returns CDR1 GTSNPN and CDR2 SVGIG (reference sequence). The CDR3 region has the DNA TGTGCCTGGAATTTGGACAGCCCAAATTCACCCCTCCACTTT. Translating it yields CAWNLDSPNSPLHF.

The chain employs TRBV9 and TRBJ2-2; 7 bases fit TRBD2. CDR1 is SGDLS, CDR2 YYNGEE, per germline. The CDR3 extends over 14 amino acids. The V segment lost 2 bases and the J segment 6 bases; nucleotides outside the gene matches: 4. The CDR3 sequence: CASSVYSGAGELFF. DNA of the CDR3: TGTGCCAGCAGCGTTTACAGCGGGGCCGGGGAGCTGTTTTTT.

V and J are TRBV6-1 and TRBJ2-1; TRBD2 matches at 7 bases. CDR1 is MNHNS, CDR2 SASEGT, per germline. The length of the CDR3 is 15 residues. V shed 3 bases, J shed 1 base, and the junction held 3 bases outside the gene matches. The CDR3 loop reads CASSDGGESYNEQFF. CDR3 sequence (DNA): TGTGCCAGCAGTGATGGGGGGGAGTCCTACAATGAGCAGTTCTTC.

The chain joins TRBV5-6 to TRBJ1-1; perhaps TRBD1 as D (6 bases). CDR3 length: 12 amino acids. The germline CDR1 and CDR2 sequences are SGHDT and YYEEEE. V gave up 4 bases and J gave up 11 bases, with 15 bases separating them. CDR3 in amino acids: CASSAGVRGAFF. The CDR3 DNA reads TGTGCCAGCAGCGCAGGGGTGAGGGGTGCTTTCTTT. Supplemented by reference TRBV5-6 and TRBJ1-1, the full variable domain reads DAGVTQSPTHLIKTRGQQVTLRCSPKSGHDTVSWYQQALGQGPQFIFQYYEEEERQRGNFPDRFSGHQFPNYSSELNVNALLLGDSALYLCASSAGVRGAFFGQGTRLTVV.

A single count supports this clone. CDR3 DNA sequence: TGTGCCAGCAGCTTAGGGGCAGGGGGCCCCTACGAGCAGTACTTC. This encodes CASSLGAGGPYEQYF. The chain links TRBV11-2 to TRBJ2-7; 8 bases are a match to TRBD1. Per germline, CDR1 SGHAT and CDR2 FQNNGV. V gave up 1 base and J gave up 2 bases; unmatched junction bases: 4. This CDR3 is 15 amino acids long.

CDR3 protein: CASSPPLLTGELFF. The CDR3 DNA reads TGTGCCAGCAGCCCACCGTTGCTAACCGGGGAGCTGTTTTTT. J is TRBJ2-2 and V is TRBV7-2; no reliable D call. V lost 5 bases and J lost 5, with 12 bases in between. CDR3 length: 14 residues. CDR1 and CDR2 from the germline V gene are SGHTA and FQGNSA.

V is TRBV18 and J is TRBJ2-3; D may be TRBD1 or TRBD2 (5 bases each). CDR3 size: 12 residues. CDR1 is KGHSH and CDR2 is LQKENI in the germline V gene. V was cut by 3 bases and J by 6 bases, with 7 bases left in between. The CDR3 DNA follows: TGTGCCAGCTCACCGGGGACGGATACGCAGTATTTT. Its translation is CASSPGTDTQYF. The full variable domain, completed using reference TRBV18 and TRBJ2-3, is NAGVMQNPRHLVRRRGQEARLRCSPMKGHSHVYWYRQLPEEGLKFMVYLQKENIIDESGMPKERFSAEFPKEGPSILRIQQVVRGDSAAYFCASSPGTDTQYFGPGTRLTVL.

This chain connects TRBV27 to TRBJ2-1; D is possibly TRBD1 or TRBD2 (5 bases each). The germline gives CDR1 MNHEY, CDR2 SMNVEV (reference sequence). This CDR3 has 16 amino acids. Trimming removed 6 bases at V and 0 bases at J, with 15 bases between. The CDR3 sequence: CASSLGVRSSYNEQFF. CDR3 DNA: TGTGCCAGCAGCCTGGGGGTCCGGAGCTCCTACAATGAGCAGTTCTTC.

This sequence joins TRBV7-9 and TRBJ2-5, with 8 bases aligning to TRBD1. The CDR3 contains 15 residues. Trimming at V came to 4 bases and at J to 5 bases, leaving 9 bases not matched to a gene. CDR1 is SEHNR, CDR2 FQNEAQ, per germline (reference sequence). CDR3 amino acids: CASSSGDRSGETQYF. DNA for the CDR3: TGTGCCAGCAGCTCCGGGGACAGGTCAGGGGAGACCCAGTACTTC. Full variable domain (missing parts from reference TRBV7-9 and TRBJ2-5): DTGVSQNPRHKITKRGQNVTFRCDPISEHNRLYWYRQTLGQGPEFLTYFQNEAQLEKSRLLSDRFSAERPKGSFSTLEIQRTEQGDSAMYLCASSSGDRSGETQYFGPGTRLLVL.

This chain links TRBV7-2 with TRBJ1-1, with D perhaps matching TRBD1 (5 bases). The CDR3 has 15 amino acids. Germline values: CDR1 SGHTA, CDR2 FQGNSA. Trimming cost V 7 bases and J 1 base, with 16 bases left between them. The CDR3 DNA is TGTGCCAGCATCCACAGACAGACGCAGAACACTGAAGCTTTCTTT. Translating gives CASIHRQTQNTEAFF. The full variable domain, rest sourced from reference TRBV7-2 and TRBJ1-1, is GAGVSQSPSNKVTEKGKDVELRCDPISGHTALYWYRQSLGQGLEFLIYFQGNSAPDKSGLPSDRFSAERTGGSVSTLTIQRTQQEDSAVYLCASIHRQTQNTEAFFGQGTRLTVV.

This clone was picked up a small number of times. The V call is TRBV5-6, the J call TRBJ2-3; 7 bases agree with TRBD1. The CDR3 extends over 14 amino acids. CDR1 and CDR2 (germline): SGHDT, YYEEEE. V gave up 7 bases and J gave up 1 base; unmatched junction bases: 6. The CDR3 here is CASERGQGTDTQYF. CDR3 bases: TGTGCCAGCGAGAGGGGGCAGGGCACAGATACGCAGTATTTT.

CDR3: CASSLISYGYTF. In DNA, the CDR3 is TGTGCCAGCAGTTTGATCAGCTATGGCTACACCTTC. The genes are TRBV28 and TRBJ1-2; D not certain. The length of the CDR3 is 12 residues. Germline assignment: CDR1 MDHEN and CDR2 SYDVKM. V lost 3 bases and J lost 4, with 6 bases in between.

This clone has only a few counts. The V call is TRBV7-2, the J call TRBJ2-3; 9 nucleotides align to TRBD2. The V segment lost 0 bases and the J segment 7 bases; nucleotides outside the gene matches: 11. In germline, CDR1 is SGHTA, CDR2 FQGNSA. CDR3 length: 17 residues. For the CDR3, the DNA is TGTGCCAGCAGCTTAGCCGGCGGGGGGGCCGGAGCTCATACGCAGTATTTT. This gives the protein CASSLAGGGAGAHTQYF.

The chain employs TRBV6-1 and TRBJ1-2; D is uncertain. This CDR3 contains 11 residues. The V gene's germline CDR1 is MNHNS and CDR2 SASEGT. The V end was cut by 9 bases, the J end by 2 bases, with 7 bases between. This CDR3 is CASTLNYGYTF. CDR3 DNA sequence: TGTGCCAGTACTTTAAACTATGGCTACACCTTC.

This clone was counted once. The chain is built from TRBV5-6 and TRBJ2-5; 7 nucleotides line up with TRBD1. With 3 bases clipped from V and 1 base from J, the junction kept 3 bases outside the gene matches. The CDR3 sequence is 14 residues long. CDR1 and CDR2 (germline): SGHDT, YYEEEE. The DNA for the CDR3 is TGTGCCAGCAGCTATCGACAGGGCCAAGAGACCCAGTACTTC. It specifies CASSYRQGQETQYF.

Only one count was recorded for this clone. The rearrangement joins TRBV4-3 to TRBJ2-3; D remains ambiguous. Per germline, CDR1 LGHNA and CDR2 YSLEER. V was pared by 3 bases and J by 0 bases, with 10 bases between. The CDR3 consists of 15 residues. In nucleotides, the CDR3 is TGCGCCAGCAGCCACTCTCGGGCTAGCACAGATACGCAGTATTTT. This codes for CASSHSRASTDTQYF.

CDR3: CASSTRGTPYEQYF. DNA for the CDR3: TGTGCCAGTAGTACCAGGGGAACCCCCTACGAGCAGTACTTC. The chain links TRBV19 to TRBJ2-7; D is possibly TRBD1 (6 bases). The ends were cut back, 4 bases at V and 2 bases at J, with 12 bases in the middle. Looked up from germline, CDR1 is LNHDA and CDR2 is SQIVND (reference sequence). The CDR3 spans 14 residues.

J is TRBJ2-1 and V is TRBV4-3, with no clear D. Trimming cost V 4 bases and J 2 bases, with 12 bases left between them. This CDR3 contains 15 residues. Germline loops: CDR1 LGHNA, CDR2 YSLEER. The CDR3 sequence: CASSPRLPPYNEQFF. CDR3 DNA sequence: TGCGCCAGCAGCCCCCGGCTCCCCCCCTACAATGAGCAGTTCTTC.

The chain has TRBV18 and TRBJ1-5, with unresolved D. CDR1 and CDR2 (germline): KGHSH, LQKENI. Trimming removed 0 bases at V and 4 bases at J, with 7 bases between. The CDR3 loop spans 14 amino acids. The CDR3 loop reads CASSPPTLNQPQHF. The DNA of the CDR3 is TGTGCCAGCTCACCACCGACCCTGAATCAGCCCCAGCATTTT.